This is a list of T cell receptor beta chains from one sample in a study of cytomegalovirus exposure and HLA in healthy donors. TCRdb's copy holds only in-frame clones and misses some; the assay was immunoSEQ multiplex PCR. The repertoire holds some 150,000 clones, 60% to 85% seen once, with about 4% in the top ten. Sequencing used PBMCs. These receptors came from a woman in her forties in good health and CMV-seronegative. The CDR3 runs from the conserved cysteine through the conserved F or W. D genes are given only for firm matches. Expanded clones are given a class, and other clones once, few, many or no size at all.

J gene: TRBJ1-2
V gene: TRBV6-6
D gene: -
clone size: -
CDR3 DNA: TGTGCCAGCAGGTACCAGGATGGCTACACCTTC
CDR3 protein: CASRYQDGYTF

J gene: TRBJ1-2
V gene: TRBV25-1
D gene: -
clone size: -
CDR3 DNA: TGTGCCAGCAGTGAACAGGGGCAGTACTATGGCTACACCTTC
CDR3 protein: CASSEQGQYYGYTF

J gene: TRBJ1-1
V gene: TRBV6-1
D gene: TRBD1
clone size: -
CDR3 DNA: TGTGCCAGCAGTGAAGCACAGGGGGCGAGTACTGAAGCTTTCTTT
CDR3 protein: CASSEAQGASTEAFF

J gene: TRBJ1-6
V gene: TRBV27
D gene: -
clone size: -
CDR3 DNA: TGTGCCAGCAGTCCCTCGCAGGGCCCCCTCCTCCACTTT
CDR3 protein: CASSPSQGPLLHF

J gene: TRBJ2-3
V gene: TRBV19
D gene: TRBD2
clone size: -
CDR3 DNA: TGTGCCAGTGGACTAGCGGGCACAGATACGCAGTATTTT
CDR3 protein: CASGLAGTDTQYF

J gene: TRBJ1-1
V gene: TRBV13
D gene: TRBD1
clone size: -
CDR3 DNA: TGTGCCAGCTCACAGGGGAGGAACGCTGAAGCTTTCTTT
CDR3 protein: CASSQGRNAEAFF

J gene: TRBJ2-7
V gene: TRBV11-2
D gene: -
clone size: -
CDR3 DNA: TGTGCCAGCAGGCCCTGGGGCACCCTCACCTACGAGCAGTACTTC
CDR3 protein: CASRPWGTLTYEQYF

J gene: TRBJ2-2
V gene: TRBV5-1
D gene: TRBD1
clone size: once
CDR3 DNA: TGCGCCAGCAGCGGGACAGAGAACACCGGGGAGCTGTTTTTT
CDR3 protein: CASSGTENTGELFF

J gene: TRBJ1-4
V gene: TRBV4-1
D gene: TRBD1
clone size: once
CDR3 DNA: TGCGCCAGCAGCCCGGGACAGGGGAATGAAAAACTGTTTTTT
CDR3 protein: CASSPGQGNEKLFF

J gene: TRBJ1-1
V gene: TRBV10-3
D gene: -
clone size: -
CDR3 DNA: TGTGCCATCAGTGAAGCAGGGCTAAACACTGAAGCTTTCTTT
CDR3 protein: CAISEAGLNTEAFF

J gene: TRBJ2-2
V gene: TRBV19
D gene: -
clone size: -
CDR3 DNA: TGTGCCAGTAGTATGACTGAACGGAACACCGGGGAGCTGTTTTTT
CDR3 protein: CASSMTERNTGELFF

J gene: TRBJ1-2
V gene: TRBV30
D gene: -
clone size: -
CDR3 DNA: TGTGCCTGGAACCGGGGGGAGGGCTATGGCTACACCTTC
CDR3 protein: CAWNRGEGYGYTF

J gene: TRBJ1-1
V gene: TRBV5-1
D gene: TRBD1
clone size: -
CDR3 DNA: TGCGCCAGCAGCTCCCGGACAGGCACTGAAGCTTTCTTT
CDR3 protein: CASSSRTGTEAFF

J gene: TRBJ2-5
V gene: TRBV5-1
D gene: -
clone size: -
CDR3 DNA: TGCGCCAGCAGCTCGACAGGTTTTGGAGAGACCCAGTACTTC
CDR3 protein: CASSSTGFGETQYF

J gene: TRBJ2-7
V gene: TRBV2
D gene: TRBD1
clone size: once
CDR3 DNA: TGTGCCAGCAGTCCGACAGGGGTCAACGAGCAGTACTTC
CDR3 protein: CASSPTGVNEQYF

J gene: TRBJ2-3
V gene: TRBV2
D gene: -
clone size: -
CDR3 DNA: TGTGCCAGCAGTGTCCTAGAAGGAGATACGCAGTATTTT
CDR3 protein: CASSVLEGDTQYF

J gene: TRBJ1-2
V gene: TRBV6-5
D gene: -
clone size: -
CDR3 DNA: TGTGCCAGCAGCCAGAACGGGTATCAGTCCCCTGGCTACACCTTC
CDR3 protein: CASSQNGYQSPGYTF

J gene: TRBJ1-2
V gene: TRBV11-3
D gene: -
clone size: -
CDR3 DNA: TGTGCCAGCAGCGACGCGACAGGTTGGAACTATGGCTACACCTTC
CDR3 protein: CASSDATGWNYGYTF

J gene: TRBJ1-4
V gene: TRBV7-2
D gene: TRBD1
clone size: -
CDR3 DNA: TGTGCCAGCAGCTCGGGACAGACTCCGAGAGTGTTTTTT
CDR3 protein: CASSSGQTPRVFF

J gene: TRBJ1-1
V gene: TRBV9
D gene: -
clone size: -
CDR3 DNA: TGTGCCAGCAGCGTAATCCCAGGGAACACTGAAGCTTTCTTT
CDR3 protein: CASSVIPGNTEAFF

J gene: TRBJ2-7
V gene: TRBV10-3
D gene: -
clone size: -
CDR3 DNA: TGTGCCATCAGTGCCCTCACCCCCAGCTACGAGCAGTACTTC
CDR3 protein: CAISALTPSYEQYF

J gene: TRBJ1-1
V gene: TRBV6-5
D gene: TRBD1
clone size: -
CDR3 DNA: TGTGCCAGCAGGACAGGACAGGGGGACACTGAAGCTTTCTTT
CDR3 protein: CASRTGQGDTEAFF

J gene: TRBJ1-1
V gene: TRBV6-6
D gene: TRBD1
clone size: -
CDR3 DNA: TGTGCCAGCAGATCCACAGGGGGAGGGACTGAAGCTTTCTTT
CDR3 protein: CASRSTGGGTEAFF

J gene: TRBJ2-7
V gene: TRBV2
D gene: -
clone size: -
CDR3 DNA: TGTGCCAGCATCCCCGACAGGCTCTCCTACGAGCAGTACTTC
CDR3 protein: CASIPDRLSYEQYF

J gene: TRBJ2-1
V gene: TRBV5-1
D gene: -
clone size: -
CDR3 DNA: TGCGCCAGCAGCTTGGATGGGGCCGGCGGTGAGCAGTTCTTC
CDR3 protein: CASSLDGAGGEQFF

J gene: TRBJ2-1
V gene: TRBV5-6
D gene: -
clone size: -
CDR3 DNA: TGTGCCAGCAGCGGACAGAAGACCTTCTACAATGAGCAGTTCTTC
CDR3 protein: CASSGQKTFYNEQFF

J gene: TRBJ2-1
V gene: TRBV29-1
D gene: -
clone size: -
CDR3 DNA: TGCAGCGCCTGGACAGTAGATGAGCAGTTCTTC
CDR3 protein: CSAWTVDEQFF

J gene: TRBJ2-7
V gene: TRBV18
D gene: -
clone size: once
CDR3 DNA: TGTGCCAGCTCACCGGCAGGGGACGAGCAGTACTTC
CDR3 protein: CASSPAGDEQYF

J gene: TRBJ1-2
V gene: TRBV5-1
D gene: -
clone size: -
CDR3 DNA: TGCGCCAGCAGCTTGTCCAGGCTGGCTAACTATGGCTACACCTTC
CDR3 protein: CASSLSRLANYGYTF